These 24 T cell receptor beta chains were sequenced from one sample in a study of OX40 agonist ivuxolimab in advanced cancers. Clones were read by immunoSEQ multiplex PCR, and TCRdb kept only the in-frame ones, dropping some. There are 110,000 or so clones in the sample; around 93% occur only once, and roughly 0.66% lies in the top ten. The source material was CD4+ or CD8+ T cells sorted from blood, sampled in a trial of the OX40 agonist ivuxolimab. These receptors were taken from an adult with an advanced solid tumor such as melanoma, head and neck, liver or kidney cancer.

The rearrangement uses TRBV25-1 and TRBJ1-1, with D perhaps matching TRBD1 (6 bases). V was cut by 4 bases and J by 5 bases, with 14 bases left in between. Per germline, CDR1 MGHDK and CDR2 SYGVNS. The CDR3 is 14 residues long. CDR3 loop: CASSGLGGQTEAFF. Written as DNA, the CDR3 is TGTGCCAGCAGTGGCCTCGGGGGGCAGACTGAAGCTTTCTTT.

The rearrangement uses TRBV7-9 and TRBJ1-3, with a possible D match to TRBD1 (6 bases). The CDR3 has 14 residues. In germline, CDR1 is SEHNR, CDR2 FQNEAQ (reference sequence). V dropped 5 bases and J dropped 2 bases, with 10 bases sitting between them. CDR3 sequence (DNA): TGTGCCAGCAGCCCCTGGACAGCTGGAAACACCATATATTTT. Translation: CASSPWTAGNTIYF.

V is TRBV30 and J is TRBJ1-2; D not certain. The CDR3 has 13 residues. V shed 3 bases and J shed 8 bases, with 16 bases lying between them. Germline V gives CDR1 GTSNPN, CDR2 SVGIG (reference sequence). The CDR3 bases are TGTGCCTGGAGCGACGCCCTGCGGCACGGCTACACCTTC. This encodes CAWSDALRHGYTF.

As regards this clone: One end of the junction is discordant with germline, which a read error may explain. The chain employs TRBV18 and TRBJ2-7; 8 bases are a match to TRBD2. Germline loops: CDR1 KGHSH, CDR2 LQKENI. The CDR3 runs to 13 residues. The CDR3: CASSQPGTRGQSF. The CDR3 region has the DNA TGTGCCAGCTCACAACCCGGGACTAGAGGACAAAGCTTC.

This sequence joins TRBV20-1 and TRBJ2-3, with D hard to call. Trimming left V 3 bases short and J 9 bases short, with 10 bases between. The CDR3 is made up of 11 amino acids. Germline values: CDR1 DFQATT, CDR2 SNEGSKA (reference sequence). Here the CDR3 DNA reads TGCAGTGCTAGCGCGGCGCAGACGCAGTATTTT. Its translation: CSASAAQTQYF.

In the case of this clone: This may come from a read error, since a much larger clone is one base off. This rearrangement joins TRBV4-2 to TRBJ1-4; tentative D call: TRBD1 (5 bases). V dropped 1 base and J dropped 8 bases, with 11 bases sitting between them. CDR3 length: 14 amino acids. Germline V gene data show CDR1 as LGHNA and CDR2 as YNFKEQ. As DNA, the CDR3 is TGTGCCAGCAGCCAAGGAATGGCAGGGGAAAAACTGTTTTTT. This encodes CASSQGMAGEKLFF.

The chain employs TRBV30 and TRBJ2-7; 7 nucleotides agree with TRBD1. V dropped 1 base and J dropped 3; count of bases not matched to a gene: 6. The CDR3 length is 14 residues. Germline CDR1 GTSNPN, CDR2 SVGIG (reference sequence). The CDR3 loop reads CAWSEGTAIYEQYF. The CDR3, as DNA: TGTGCCTGGAGTGAAGGGACAGCGATCTACGAGCAGTACTTC.

This chain connects TRBV7-3 to TRBJ2-3; 8 bases line up with TRBD2. The junction had 6 bases not matched to a gene; V was cut back by 0 bases and J by 4 bases. Germline-derived CDR1 and CDR2 are SGHTA and FQGTGA. The CDR3 runs to 16 residues. CDR3 DNA sequence: TGTGCCAGCAGCTTAACGTTGCGGGGGGCCTCAGATACGCAGTATTTT. It codes for CASSLTLRGASDTQYF.

The chain carries TRBV18 and TRBJ2-1; TRBD2 matches 12 bases. Losses at the gene ends were 1 base for V and 8 bases for J; bases not matched to a gene: 3. CDR1 and CDR2 from the germline V gene are KGHSH and LQKENI. The CDR3 runs 15 residues. CDR3 DNA sequence: TGTGCCAGCTCACCACGACTAGCGGGGGACGATGAGCAGTTCTTC. Its protein is CASSPRLAGDDEQFF.

This rearrangement joins TRBV7-8 to TRBJ2-7; 9 positions match TRBD2. CDR3 length: 14 residues. V dropped 5 bases and J dropped 7; count of bases not matched to a gene: 9. Germline CDR1 and CDR2: SGHVS and FQNEAQ. CDR3 sequence: CASSLIAGAGEQYF. The CDR3 DNA is TGTGCCAGCAGCCTAATAGCGGGAGCAGGTGAGCAGTACTTC.

The chain carries TRBV10-3 and TRBJ2-3; TRBD1 aligns across 10 bases. Germline CDR1 reads ENHRY; CDR2 reads SYGVKD. The CDR3 extends over 15 amino acids. The V segment lost 4 bases and the J segment 5 bases; nucleotides outside the gene matches: 6. This CDR3 is CAISGDRGQGDTQYF. The CDR3 DNA is TGTGCCATCAGTGGCGACAGGGGGCAGGGAGATACGCAGTATTTT.

The chain's CDR3 is CASSLTSGGGTDTQYF. The CDR3 nucleotides are TGCGCCAGCAGCTTAACTAGCGGGGGAGGCACAGATACGCAGTATTTT. The chain uses TRBV5-1 and TRBJ2-3, with 11 nucleotides matching TRBD2. The CDR3 covers 16 residues. The trim removed 2 bases at V and 1 base at J, leaving 3 bases unmatched. The germline gives CDR1 SGHRS, CDR2 YFSETQ. Full variable domain (missing parts from reference TRBV5-1 and TRBJ2-3): KAGVTQTPRYLIKTRGQQVTLSCSPISGHRSVSWYQQTPGQGLQFLFEYFSETQRNKGNFPGRFSGRQFSNSRSEMNVSTLELGDSALYLCASSLTSGGGTDTQYFGPGTRLTVL.

This chain links TRBV21-1 with TRBJ2-2. TRBV21-1 corresponds to a pseudogene. This CDR3 region has 16 residues. The CDR3 is CASSKFGTTNTGELFF. For the CDR3, the DNA is TGTGCCAGCAGCAAATTTGGGACCACGAACACCGGGGAGCTGTTTTTT.

This chain connects TRBV29-1 to TRBJ1-1, with 7 bases identical to TRBD1. Trimming cost V 7 bases and J 5 bases; bases outside gene matches: 10. Germline-derived CDR1 and CDR2 are SQVTM and ANQGSEA. There are 13 residues in the CDR3. This CDR3 is CSAESDRTTEAFF. CDR3 sequence (DNA): TGCAGCGCCGAATCGGACAGGACGACTGAAGCTTTCTTT.

The gene calls are TRBV6-1 and TRBJ1-5; D gene uncertain. Germline CDR1 and CDR2: MNHNS and SASEGT. The CDR3 covers 15 residues. V was cut by 3 bases and J by 7 bases, with 16 bases left in between. Here the CDR3 DNA reads TGTGCCAGCAGTGACCCGTTTCGGGCGGCACAGCCCCAGCATTTT. As protein: CASSDPFRAAQPQHF.

The V gene is TRBV9, the J gene TRBJ2-3, with 10 nucleotides matching TRBD2. This CDR3 is 17 amino acids long. Germline V gene lookup returns CDR1 SGDLS and CDR2 YYNGEE. With 6 bases clipped from V and 1 base from J, the junction kept 11 bases outside the gene matches. The CDR3 is CASNLASGRAGTDTQYF. The DNA for the CDR3 is TGTGCCAGCAACTTGGCCAGCGGGAGGGCCGGCACAGATACGCAGTATTTT. The full variable domain, completed using reference TRBV9 and TRBJ2-3, is DSGVTQTPKHLITATGQRVTLRCSPRSGDLSVYWYQQSLDQGLQFLIQYYNGEERAKGNILERFSAQQFPDLHSELNLSSLELGDSALYFCASNLASGRAGTDTQYFGPGTRLTVL.

This clone was counted once. CDR3 region: CASSPAGTVNYEQYF. The CDR3, as DNA: TGTGCCAGCAGTCCAGCGGGGACTGTCAACTACGAGCAGTACTTC. The chain uses TRBV27 and TRBJ2-7; the match to TRBD2 covers 7 bases. J was trimmed by 3 bases and V by 5 bases; bases with no gene match: 10. The CDR3 sequence is 15 residues long. Germline V gene lookup returns CDR1 MNHEY and CDR2 SMNVEV (reference sequence).

The chain carries TRBV13 and TRBJ1-6; no clear D. The CDR3 runs 14 residues. In germline, CDR1 is PRHDT, CDR2 FYEKMQ (reference sequence). V lost 4 bases and J 6 bases, leaving 10 bases between the germline ends. The CDR3 DNA follows: TGTGCCAGCAGCTCCGGGCCGGCTAATTCACCCCTCCACTTT. Translation: CASSSGPANSPLHF.

This clone was detected only a few times. The genes are TRBV30 and TRBJ1-1; D not certain. The germline V gene has CDR1 GTSNPN and CDR2 SVGIG (reference sequence). This CDR3 is built from 11 residues. The germline V and J ends were trimmed by 2 bases and 11 bases, with 12 bases remaining between them. Here the CDR3 reads CAWSSTASAFF. In nucleotides, the CDR3 is TGTGCCTGGAGTTCGACCGCGTCCGCTTTCTTT.

The V gene is TRBV7-9, the J gene TRBJ2-1, with D possibly being TRBD1 (6 bases). The CDR3 extends over 15 amino acids. V gave up 6 bases and J gave up 2 bases, with 14 bases separating them. CDR1 is SEHNR and CDR2 is FQNEAQ in the germline V gene (reference sequence). In DNA form, the CDR3 reads TGTGCCAGCAGGGGTAGACAGGTTACCTACAATGAGCAGTTCTTC. Translating it yields CASRGRQVTYNEQFF.

The CDR3 DNA sequence: TGTGCCTGGAGTGTTGTTTCTTTAGTTGGCTATGGCTACACCTTC. Its translation: CAWSVVSLVGYGYTF. The chain has TRBV30 and TRBJ1-2; D gene unclear. The CDR3 spans 15 residues. Per the germline V gene, CDR1 is GTSNPN and CDR2 is SVGIG (reference sequence). V shed 0 bases and J shed 4 bases, with 15 bases lying between them.

The V call is TRBV7-3, the J call TRBJ1-1; TRBD1 matches at 8 bases. The CDR3 contains 15 residues. Germline loops: CDR1 SGHTA, CDR2 FQGTGA. Germline trimming cut 5 bases from V and 13 bases from J; bases unmatched to any gene: 18. CDR3 in amino acids: CASSVTSGGETERFF. The CDR3 bases are TGTGCCAGCAGCGTTACTTCAGGGGGCGAGACTGAACGTTTCTTT.

V is TRBV30 and J is TRBJ2-1; 9 bases are a match to TRBD2. Trimming removed 1 base from V and 3 bases from J; junction bases left unmatched: 1. Germline CDR1 reads GTSNPN; CDR2 reads SVGIG (reference sequence). The CDR3 length is 14 residues. CDR3 region: CAWSGLAVYNEQFF. The CDR3 DNA sequence: TGTGCCTGGAGTGGACTAGCGGTCTACAATGAGCAGTTCTTC.

This sequence joins TRBV25-1 and TRBJ1-4; no firm D call. The CDR3 runs to 14 residues. Germline V gives CDR1 MGHDK, CDR2 SYGVNS. Trimming took 2 bases from V and 8 from J, leaving 12 bases between them. This CDR3 reads CASSEGQAGEKLFF. CDR3 bases: TGTGCCAGCAGTGAAGGCCAGGCTGGCGAAAAACTGTTTTTT.